This TCR beta chain was profiled in a study of T cell responses to AZD1222 COVID-19 vaccine (dated by TCRdb to about 2021). For the study in its entirety: A total of approximately 240 trial participants underwent TCR sequencing, of whom about 210 received two doses of AZD1222 and about 26 received two doses of the MenACWY control vaccine. Trial participants were enrolled by age into subgroups of 18-55, 56-69 and 70-plus years, and approximately 150, 30 and 60 TCR-sequenced participants, respectively, were included in these subgroups.

The CDR3 regions of human TCRbeta chains were analyzed by immunosequencing. The study's own analysis went as follows. TCRs in the repertoires were compared against a reference library of SARS-CoV-2-specific TCRs that had been generated with the MIRA antigen-specificity platform. Breadth was defined as the fraction of unique TCRs that were SARS-CoV-2-associated. Depth was defined as the fraction of total T cells that were SARS-CoV-2-associated. Using the MIRA data, each spike-specific TCR was mapped to the spike region that the TCR reacts to and placed in a CD4 or CD8 class. Log10-transformed breadth and depth values were compared by one-way ANOVA with Sidak's multiple comparisons tests. In TCRdb, the immuneACCESS table is reduced to in-frame sequences with V and J assigned. These tables do not hold every clone; where another copy was compared, an unresolved V gene accounts for under half, and the others remain unexplained. V and J calls plus clone size are reproduced from that table; the DNA served to infer D and trimming. For this sample the table gives about 34,000 clones, of which about four fifths were detected only once. The ten largest clonotypes hold 4.5% to 5.5% of the sample.

Explained via the paper, the time point label denotes: about 28 days (+/-7) after the second vaccine dose. AZD1222 recipients given second doses at about 4 weeks or at about 12 weeks were pooled, since spike-specific TCR depth and breadth were not found to differ between the two schedules. Vaccinee samples came from UK trials COV001 and COV002, including a single-blind randomized controlled phase 2/3 trial of AZD1222 (ChAdOx1 nCoV-19) in healthy adults. For TCRbeta chain sequencing, PBMC samples were collected from trial participants at day 0 and at day 28 after the second dose. In regard to this clone: No antigen is known for it. No base quality values were provided; no much bigger clone lies one nucleotide off.

General conclusions and limits of the study: After two AZD1222 doses, both the breadth and the depth of spike-specific TCRs were significantly higher than at day 0 and than in MenACWY recipients. In the small 56-69-year group, the increase in depth fell short of significance, most likely because of low power. The vaccine-associated CD4 TCRs covered the entire spike protein, and the dominant responses fell in regions 160-218 and 743-854. Nearly half of unique spike-specific TCRs reportedly recognized epitopes outside regions mutated in the B.1.351 and B.1.1.7 variants. Conclusions about previously exposed vaccinees are limited because only a handful of AZD1222 recipients were SARS-CoV-2 seropositive at baseline. Because no day 14 peak-response samples were available, the repertoires could be characterized only after the peak T cell response. Participants were mostly white British, with more females than males. The authors suggested clonal diversity may have been underestimated.

Spanning cysteine to phenylalanine, the CDR3 consists of 15 amino acids. Just the 45-base CDR3 DNA is kept, in frame starting at base 1. CDR1 and CDR2, per the germline V gene, are SGHTA and FQGNSA. Trimming takes 5 bases from V and 7 bases from J, and the germline ends sit 17 bases apart. The sequence links TRBV7-2 to TRBJ1-4; a weak D assignment points to TRBD1 (6 bases agree). The source is an adult who received the AZD1222 COVID-19 vaccine. The sequencing used peripheral blood, collected 28 days after the second AZD1222 dose. The DNA sequence follows: TGTGCCAGCAGCCCCCGACAGGTAGGGGGTGAAAAACTGTTTTTT. Translated, this is CASSPRQVGGEKLFF.